The clone carrying this TCR beta chain has just a few counts. This record comes from a study of T cells in Graves' hyperthyroidism and ophthalmopathy. The TCR beta CDR3 regions underwent amplification using RNA transcripts as the source. HTBI primers were employed in a first-round RT-PCR of the TCR CDR3. TCRdb used MiXCR to reprocess the multiplex PCR reads, holding one entry per CDR3 protein. The repertoire includes about 580,000 distinct CDR3 sequences, roughly 50% of them detected once, and roughly 8.2% sits in the top ten. Trimming pared 1 base from V and 6 bases from J, leaving 7 bases between. The germline CDR1 and CDR2 sequences are MGHRA and YSYEKL. The CDR3 has 12 residues.

V usage is TRBV4-1 and J usage is TRBJ2-7, with D uncertain. The material sequenced was peripheral blood or thyroid tissue (not recorded which). This clonotype originated in a woman aged 18-30 years with Graves' hyperthyroidism. CDR3 DNA sequence: TGCGCCAGCAGCCAAGCCGGGTCCGAGCAGTACTTC. This translates into CASSQAGSEQYF.